A single sample gave rise to the 11 T cell receptor beta chains below, sequenced in a study of shared clonotypes between healthy human individuals. Naive CD8 cells were CD45RO-negative, positively selected for CCR7, excluding terminally differentiated effector memory CD45RA+ cells. The method was immunoSEQ multiplex PCR; TCRdb's version includes in-frame clones alone and lacks a portion of them. The sample has more than 2 million clones, about 95% seen once; the top ten hold 0.9% to 1.4%. Sequencing input: naive CD8+ T cells sorted from blood. Source of these receptors: a man aged 18 to 30 in good health.

This chain uses TRBV5-4 with TRBJ2-3; 11 bases align to TRBD2. The CDR3 runs 19 residues. Per the germline V gene, CDR1 is SGHNT and CDR2 is YYREEE (reference sequence). Germline trimming cut 4 bases from V and 0 bases from J; bases unmatched to any gene: 13. CDR3 nucleotide sequence: TGTGCCAGCAGCGAGAGCCCTAGCGGGAGGAGGCTTAGCACAGATACGCAGTATTTT. Its translation: CASSESPSGRRLSTDTQYF.

This clone occurred once. The V gene is TRBV4-3, the J gene TRBJ2-1; 9 bases map to TRBD2. Trimming cost V 0 bases and J 4 bases; bases outside gene matches: 7. CDR3 length: 17 residues. Per the germline V gene, CDR1 is LGHNA and CDR2 is YSLEER. The DNA of the CDR3 is TGCGCCAGCAGCCAAGAGATAGCGGGGGCACTTTACAATGAGCAGTTCTTC. Its protein is CASSQEIAGALYNEQFF.

This chain connects TRBV5-8 to TRBJ1-1; D possibly corresponds to TRBD1 (5 bases). CDR1 and CDR2 from the germline V gene are SGHTS and YDEGEE. The CDR3 is made up of 13 amino acids. The ends were cut back, 5 bases at V and 2 bases at J, with 10 bases in the middle. CDR3 sequence: CASSPTGNTEAFF. CDR3 DNA sequence: TGTGCCAGCAGTCCTACAGGAAACACTGAAGCTTTCTTT.

V and J are TRBV27 and TRBJ2-5; no firm D call. V was clipped by 2 bases and J by 5 bases, with 12 bases between them. In germline, CDR1 is MNHEY, CDR2 SMNVEV (reference sequence). This CDR3 is 14 amino acids long. Here the CDR3 reads CASSLIAVGETQYF. The CDR3 bases are TGTGCCAGCAGTTTAATTGCGGTGGGGGAGACCCAGTACTTC.

This rearrangement joins TRBV6-5 to TRBJ1-1; D might be TRBD1 (5 bases). The CDR3 is made up of 15 amino acids. V was clipped by 8 bases and J by 1 base, with 17 bases between them. Germline values: CDR1 MNHEY, CDR2 SVGAGI. CDR3 region: CASRFAIGQNTEAFF. The DNA for the CDR3 is TGTGCCAGCCGTTTCGCTATAGGACAGAACACTGAAGCTTTCTTT.

A word on this clone: One junction end disagrees with the germline gene, perhaps due to a read error. The chain employs TRBV2 and TRBJ2-5; D is unclear. Germline CDR1 is SNHLY and CDR2 is FYNNEI. CDR3 size: 12 residues. The CDR3: CAGSDRQETQYF. Here the CDR3 DNA reads TGTGCCGGCAGTGACCGGCAAGAGACCCAGTACTTC.

The rearrangement joins TRBV6-6 to TRBJ2-5; D uncertain. The CDR3 extends over 14 amino acids. Trimming pared 2 bases from V and 0 bases from J, leaving 7 bases between. Germline V gives CDR1 MNHNY, CDR2 SVGAGI (reference sequence). The DNA of the CDR3 is TGTGCCAGCAGTTACCAGACAAACCAAGAGACCCAGTACTTC. Protein: CASSYQTNQETQYF.

The CDR3 DNA is TGTGCCAGCAGCTTGTCGGCGGGGTCGATCACTGAAGCTTTCTTT. Translation: CASSLSAGSITEAFF. The chain links TRBV5-5 to TRBJ1-1; no reliable D call. Germline lookup yields CDR1 SGHKS and CDR2 YYEKEE (reference sequence). Trimming took off 1 base at V and 4 bases at J, with 14 bases between the two ends. The CDR3 consists of 15 residues.

The chain uses TRBV27 and TRBJ2-7; D could derive from TRBD1 or TRBD2 (5 bases each). CDR1 MNHEY and CDR2 SMNVEV come from the germline V gene (reference sequence). The CDR3 has 13 amino acids. V was clipped by 4 bases and J by 0 bases, with 7 bases between them. CDR3 sequence (DNA): TGTGCCAGCAGTTGGGACCCCTCCTACGAGCAGTACTTC. Residues: CASSWDPSYEQYF.

The chain has TRBV5-1 and TRBJ2-3; 10 nucleotides agree with TRBD2. V lost 3 bases, J lost 3 bases, and 4 bases stayed unmatched. The CDR3 runs 15 residues. The V gene's germline CDR1 is SGHRS and CDR2 YFSETQ. The CDR3 is CASSSGTSVTDTQYF. CDR3 nucleotides: TGCGCCAGCAGCTCCGGGACTAGCGTAACAGATACGCAGTATTTT.

The chain recombines TRBV6-6 with TRBJ2-3; no reliable D call. This CDR3 comprises 13 residues. Trimming shortened V by 6 bases and J by 6 bases, and 13 bases separated the two germline ends. CDR1 is MNHNY, CDR2 SVGAGI, per germline (reference sequence). CDR3 residues: CASRGDPWDTQYF. The CDR3 nucleotides are TGTGCCAGCAGGGGCGACCCCTGGGATACGCAGTATTTT.